One and the same sample provided the 19 T cell receptor beta chains below, sequenced in a study of cytomegalovirus exposure and HLA in healthy donors. In the PCR, 60 Vbeta and 13 Jbeta primers were used. Assay: immunoSEQ multiplex PCR; the TCRdb copy retains only in-frame clones and omits some. The profile covers approximately 150,000 clones, with under 70% appearing a single time and around 2.9% taken by the ten largest. Sequencing used PBMCs. The receptors stem from a woman in her thirties in good health and CMV-seropositive.

The chain combines TRBV11-2 with TRBJ2-3; 9 nucleotides agree with TRBD1. This CDR3 region has 16 residues. J gave up 2 bases and V 6 bases, and 9 bases lay outside the gene matches. Germline assignment: CDR1 SGHAT and CDR2 FQNNGV. The CDR3 sequence: CASRGEGTGHTDTQYF. DNA of the CDR3: TGTGCCAGCAGGGGCGAAGGGACAGGGCACACAGATACGCAGTATTTT. The variable domain in full, completed from reference TRBV11-2 and TRBJ2-3, reads EAGVAQSPRYKIIEKRQSVAFWCNPISGHATLYWYQQILGQGPKLLIQFQNNGVVDDSQLPKDRFSAERLKGVDSTLKIQPAKLEDSAVYLCASRGEGTGHTDTQYFGPGTRLTVL.

V and J are TRBV18 and TRBJ2-6, with 12 bases identical to TRBD2. V gave up 3 bases and J gave up 4 bases; unmatched junction bases: 10. The germline gives CDR1 KGHSH, CDR2 LQKENI. The CDR3 sequence is 19 residues long. The CDR3 nucleotides are TGTGCCAGCTCACCTCGGAGACTAGCGGGAGCCCCCGGGGCCAACGTCCTGACTTTC. It translates to CASSPRRLAGAPGANVLTF.

This sequence joins TRBV5-1 and TRBJ1-1; D unresolved. The CDR3 runs to 14 residues. Germline lookup yields CDR1 SGHRS and CDR2 YFSETQ. The V end was cut by 3 bases, the J end by 0 bases, with 9 bases between. The DNA for the CDR3 is TGCGCCAGCAGCTCTCAGGCCGTGAACACTGAAGCTTTCTTT. Protein product: CASSSQAVNTEAFF.

The chain employs TRBV6-6 and TRBJ2-3; possibly TRBD1 for D (5 bases). The V gene lost 8 bases and the J gene lost 6 bases, with 18 bases spanning the gap. The CDR3 length is 14 residues. Germline-derived CDR1 and CDR2 are MNHNY and SVGAGI (reference sequence). The CDR3 is CASLPTRSGDTQYF. CDR3 nucleotide sequence: TGTGCCAGCCTTCCAACTCGCTCAGGGGATACGCAGTATTTT.

The chain links TRBV4-2 to TRBJ2-3, with 10 bases lining up with TRBD2. CDR1 and CDR2 (germline): LGHNA, YNFKEQ. Trimming removed 2 bases from V and 1 base from J; junction bases left unmatched: 3. There are 16 residues in the CDR3. CDR3 sequence reads: CASSQTGTSGTDTQYF. In DNA, the CDR3 is TGTGCCAGCAGCCAAACCGGGACTAGCGGCACAGATACGCAGTATTTT.

The chain links TRBV10-3 to TRBJ2-7, with a possible D match to TRBD2 (6 bases). Germline CDR1 ENHRY, CDR2 SYGVKD. V dropped 2 bases and J dropped 6 bases, with 14 bases sitting between them. This CDR3 is 14 amino acids long. The CDR3 DNA reads TGTGCCATCAGTGAGGTCCAGCGGGTAAGCGAGCAGTACTTC. This sequence encodes CAISEVQRVSEQYF.

In this sample, this clone turned up a few times. This chain joins TRBV30 and TRBJ1-4; unclear D gene. This CDR3 has 12 amino acids. V was trimmed by 3 bases and J by 7 bases, leaving 9 bases between them. The germline V gene has CDR1 GTSNPN and CDR2 SVGIG (reference sequence). CDR3 sequence reads: CAWSGSAEKLFF. The CDR3 region has the DNA TGTGCCTGGAGCGGGTCGGCTGAAAAACTGTTTTTT.

In this sample, this clone turned up a few times. V usage is TRBV6-5 and J usage is TRBJ1-5, with 7 bases aligning to TRBD1. CDR1 MNHEY and CDR2 SVGAGI come from the germline V gene. CDR3 length: 16 amino acids. J was trimmed by 5 bases and V by 2 bases; bases with no gene match: 9. The CDR3 sequence is CASSYGRGQTHQPQHF. CDR3 in DNA: TGTGCCAGCAGTTACGGGCGGGGACAGACCCATCAGCCCCAGCATTTT.

This CDR3 reads CASSENRDSPNYGYTF. For the CDR3, the DNA is TGTGCCAGCAGCGAGAACCGGGACAGCCCTAACTATGGCTACACCTTC. The chain has TRBV9 and TRBJ1-2, with 7 bases matching TRBD1. Germline values: CDR1 SGDLS, CDR2 YYNGEE. This CDR3 has 16 residues. V was pared by 3 bases and J by 0 bases, with 8 bases of the junction left unmatched.

V is TRBV10-1 and J is TRBJ1-6, with a tentative D call TRBD1 (6 bases). The CDR3 is 14 residues long. Germline loops: CDR1 WNHNN, CDR2 SYGVQD (reference sequence). Trimming stripped 6 bases from V and 7 bases from J, with 13 bases between. The CDR3 DNA sequence: TGCGCCAGCAGCCCAACAGGGTTGAATTCACCCCTCCACTTT. Translation: CASSPTGLNSPLHF.

In nucleotides, the CDR3 is TGTGCCAGCAGGATCAGGGGTCGGGACACCGGGGAGCTGTTTTTT. Amino acids: CASRIRGRDTGELFF. The chain has TRBV27 and TRBJ2-2, with a weak D call TRBD1 (6 bases). Trimming shortened V by 6 bases and J by 3 bases, and 14 bases separated the two germline ends. Germline-derived CDR1 and CDR2 are MNHEY and SMNVEV (reference sequence). There are 15 residues in the CDR3.

The rearrangement links TRBV6-5 to TRBJ1-2, with TRBD1 as a possible D gene (6 bases). This CDR3 comprises 13 residues. The V gene lost 2 bases and the J gene lost 4 bases, with 8 bases spanning the gap. Looked up from germline, CDR1 is MNHEY and CDR2 is SVGAGI. The CDR3 reads CASSYGQFYGYTF. In DNA, the CDR3 is TGTGCCAGCAGTTACGGACAGTTCTATGGCTACACCTTC.

The chain recombines TRBV27 with TRBJ1-2; TRBD1 matches 8 bases. The junction had 6 bases not matched to a gene; V was cut back by 5 bases and J by 4 bases. CDR1 and CDR2 (germline): MNHEY, SMNVEV (reference sequence). The CDR3 runs to 14 residues. This chain's CDR3 is CASSTQGDAYGYTF. The DNA for the CDR3 is TGTGCCAGCAGTACACAGGGGGACGCCTATGGCTACACCTTC.

The chain combines TRBV7-3 with TRBJ1-6, with D possibly TRBD1 on 5 matching bases. The CDR3 length is 15 residues. The ends were cut back, 0 bases at V and 10 bases at J, with 13 bases in the middle. Germline V gene sequence: CDR1 SGHTA, CDR2 FQGTGA. The CDR3 coding sequence is TGTGCCAGCAGCTTAACGACTTCAAGGGGCTCACCCCTCCACTTT. This codes for CASSLTTSRGSPLHF.

The genes are TRBV7-8 and TRBJ1-1; unclear D gene. The CDR3 sequence is 15 residues long. V lost 0 bases, J lost 4 bases, and 12 bases lay in between. Germline lookup yields CDR1 SGHVS and CDR2 FQNEAQ. The CDR3 loop is CASSLASGEGTEAFF. Written as DNA, the CDR3 is TGTGCCAGCAGCTTAGCTTCCGGGGAAGGCACTGAAGCTTTCTTT.

V gene TRBV5-6 combines with J gene TRBJ2-7, with D unresolved. CDR1 is SGHDT and CDR2 is YYEEEE in the germline V gene. Trimming left V 0 bases short and J 3 bases short, with 4 bases between. The CDR3 has 12 residues. As DNA, the CDR3 is TGTGCCAGCAGCTTGGAGCTCTACGAGCAGTACTTC. Protein sequence: CASSLELYEQYF.

V usage is TRBV29-1 and J usage is TRBJ1-2; unclear D gene. V was trimmed by 0 bases and J by 4 bases, leaving 12 bases between them. This CDR3 region has 14 residues. Germline loops: CDR1 SQVTM, CDR2 ANQGSEA. The CDR3 nucleotides are TGCAGCGTTGAAGATTTCCCCCCCCTCTATGGCTACACCTTC. Translating it yields CSVEDFPPLYGYTF.

V gene TRBV29-1 combines with J gene TRBJ1-1; TRBD1 aligns across 7 bases. From germline, CDR1 is SQVTM and CDR2 ANQGSEA. Losses at the gene ends were 7 bases for V and 10 bases for J; bases not matched to a gene: 12. CDR3 length equals 12 residues. CDR3 DNA: TGCAGCGGTAACTACAGGGGATCTTCAGCTTTCTTT. This encodes CSGNYRGSSAFF.

In its sample, this clone was seen a few times. The J gene is TRBJ1-3, the V gene TRBV6-5; 7 bases map to TRBD1. The V segment lost 2 bases and the J segment 3 bases; nucleotides outside the gene matches: 7. Germline CDR1 is MNHEY and CDR2 is SVGAGI. The CDR3 loop spans 16 amino acids. CDR3 DNA sequence: TGTGCCAGCAGTTACGGAACCGGGACAGTTGGAAACACCATATATTTT. Translated, it gives CASSYGTGTVGNTIYF.